Below, one T cell receptor beta chain is given with its context. The entry originates in a study of blood T cell repertoires in COVID-19. CDR3 length: 17 amino acids. Per the germline V gene, CDR1 is SNHLY and CDR2 is FYNNEI. V was trimmed by 5 bases and J by 3 bases, leaving 22 bases between them. In the original processing: Amplification from reference gene primers served as the basis for estimated nucleated cell counts. Generated by immunoSEQ multiplex PCR, the TCRdb table keeps only in-frame clones and is missing some. That table gives V, J and clone size, and the DNA gave D and trimming. The data hold about 160,000 clones, with roughly nine tenths observed a single time.

The sample comprised peripheral blood. V gene TRBV2 combines with J gene TRBJ1-2; D call uncertain. This receptor was identified in a man aged 18 to 30 with COVID-19, enrolled during active disease. As DNA, the CDR3 is TGTGCCAGCAGTTTTGCTATGGGCGTCATTAAGGACTATGGCTACACCTTC. It specifies CASSFAMGVIKDYGYTF.